This T cell receptor beta chain is from a study of T cells after posttransplantation cyclophosphamide. CDR3 size: 15 residues. Germline CDR1 and CDR2: MNHEY and SVGAGI. The germline V and J ends were trimmed by 2 bases and 3 bases, with 14 bases remaining between them. The repertoire was sequenced with immunoSEQ multiplex PCR; TCRdb's copy has only in-frame clones and lacks some. Found here are roughly 3,500 clones, about 86% of them singletons; the top ten hold about 20%. This clone was counted between two and nine times. Its antigen is undetermined. Study-wide findings and caveats: Recipient CMV seropositivity and CMV reactivation strongly tracked TRB clonality. Donor CD8+ memory clones often dominated recipient blood repertoires at later times. Tissue-infiltrating T cells from skin or gut overlapped little with blood T cells.

The receptor comes from an older woman in good health, CMV-negative, and a related stem cell transplant donor. What was sequenced was CD8+ T cells sorted from bone marrow. The gene calls are TRBV6-5 and TRBJ2-7; perhaps TRBD1 as D (6 bases). The CDR3 coding sequence is TGTGCCAGCAGTTACCAGGCCGGGACACACTACGAGCAGTACTTC. It codes for CASSYQAGTHYEQYF.